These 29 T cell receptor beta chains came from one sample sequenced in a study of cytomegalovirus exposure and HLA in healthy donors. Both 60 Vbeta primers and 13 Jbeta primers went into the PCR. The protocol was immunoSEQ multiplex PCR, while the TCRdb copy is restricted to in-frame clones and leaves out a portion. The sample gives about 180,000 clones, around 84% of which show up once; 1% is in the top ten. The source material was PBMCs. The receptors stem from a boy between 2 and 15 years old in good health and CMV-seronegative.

CDR3 sequence reads: CASSYSANEQFF. The CDR3 nucleotides are TGTGCCAGCAGTTACTCAGCGAATGAGCAGTTCTTC. V gene TRBV6-6 combines with J gene TRBJ2-1; D gene ambiguous. Germline CDR1 is MNHNY and CDR2 is SVGAGI (reference sequence). The V and J ends lost 0 bases and 7 bases respectively, with 4 bases between them. The CDR3 length is 12 residues.

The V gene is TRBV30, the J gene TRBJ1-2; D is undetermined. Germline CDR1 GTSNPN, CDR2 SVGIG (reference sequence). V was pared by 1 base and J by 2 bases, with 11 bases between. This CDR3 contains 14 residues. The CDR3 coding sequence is TGTGCCTGGAGTGGTAACAGAAAGAACTATGGCTACACCTTC. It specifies CAWSGNRKNYGYTF. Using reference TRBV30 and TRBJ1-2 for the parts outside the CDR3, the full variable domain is SQTIHQWPATLVQPVGSPLSLECTVEGTSNPNLYWYRQAAGRGLQLLFYSVGIGQISSEVPQNLSASRPQDRQFILSSKKLLLSDSGFYLCAWSGNRKNYGYTFGSGTRLTVV.

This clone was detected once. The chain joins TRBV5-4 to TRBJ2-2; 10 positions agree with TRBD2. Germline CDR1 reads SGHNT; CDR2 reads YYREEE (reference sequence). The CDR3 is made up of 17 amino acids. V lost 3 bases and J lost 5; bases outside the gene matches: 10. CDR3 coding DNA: TGTGCCAGCAGCTCGAAGCGGGAGGGCCTGGAAACCGGGGAGCTGTTTTTT. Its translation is CASSSKREGLETGELFF.

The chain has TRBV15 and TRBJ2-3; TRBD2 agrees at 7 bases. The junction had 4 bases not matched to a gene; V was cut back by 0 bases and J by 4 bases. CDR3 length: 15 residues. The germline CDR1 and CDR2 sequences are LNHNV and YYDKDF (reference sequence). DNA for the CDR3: TGTGCCACCAGCAGAGAAACGGGAGGAGCAGATACGCAGTATTTT. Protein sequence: CATSRETGGADTQYF.

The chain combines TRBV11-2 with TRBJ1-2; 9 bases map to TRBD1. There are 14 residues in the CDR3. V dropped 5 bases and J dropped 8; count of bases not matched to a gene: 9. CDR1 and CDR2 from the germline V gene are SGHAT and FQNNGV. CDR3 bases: TGTGCCAGCAGCACCGGGACAGGGATAGGCGGCTACACCTTC. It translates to CASSTGTGIGGYTF.

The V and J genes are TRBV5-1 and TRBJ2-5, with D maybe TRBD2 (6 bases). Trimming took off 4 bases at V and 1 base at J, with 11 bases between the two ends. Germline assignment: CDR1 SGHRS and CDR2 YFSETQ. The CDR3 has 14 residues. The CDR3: CASSPGTSQETQYF. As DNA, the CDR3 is TGCGCCAGCAGCCCGGGGACTTCCCAAGAGACCCAGTACTTC.

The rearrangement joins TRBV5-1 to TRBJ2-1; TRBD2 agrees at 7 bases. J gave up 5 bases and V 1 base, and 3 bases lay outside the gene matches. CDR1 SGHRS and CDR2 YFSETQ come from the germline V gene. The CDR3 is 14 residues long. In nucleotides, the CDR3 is TGCGCCAGCAGCTTGACAGCGGGAAACAATGAGCAGTTCTTC. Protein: CASSLTAGNNEQFF. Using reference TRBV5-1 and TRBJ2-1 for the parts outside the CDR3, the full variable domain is KAGVTQTPRYLIKTRGQQVTLSCSPISGHRSVSWYQQTPGQGLQFLFEYFSETQRNKGNFPGRFSGRQFSNSRSEMNVSTLELGDSALYLCASSLTAGNNEQFFGPGTRLTVL.

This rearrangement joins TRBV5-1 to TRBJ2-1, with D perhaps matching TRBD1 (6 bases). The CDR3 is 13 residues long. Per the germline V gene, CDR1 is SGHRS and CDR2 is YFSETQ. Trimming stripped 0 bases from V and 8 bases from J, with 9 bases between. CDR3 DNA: TGCGCCAGCAGCTTGGACAGGGCGTATGAGCAGTTCTTC. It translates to CASSLDRAYEQFF.

CDR3 bases: TGTGCCAGCAGTTACTCGGGGGGTTCTAATGAAAAACTGTTTTTT. It encodes CASSYSGGSNEKLFF. The chain combines TRBV6-5 with TRBJ1-4; possible D gene TRBD1, 5 bases. V was clipped by 0 bases and J by 3 bases, with 8 bases between them. The germline gives CDR1 MNHEY, CDR2 SVGAGI. The CDR3 loop spans 15 amino acids.

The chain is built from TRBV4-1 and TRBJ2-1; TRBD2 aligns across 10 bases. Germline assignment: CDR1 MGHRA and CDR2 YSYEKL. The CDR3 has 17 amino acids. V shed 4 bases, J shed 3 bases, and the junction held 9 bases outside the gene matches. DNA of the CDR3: TGCGCCAGCAGCCCAACCCAGCGGGGGGGCTTCTACAATGAGCAGTTCTTC. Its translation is CASSPTQRGGFYNEQFF.

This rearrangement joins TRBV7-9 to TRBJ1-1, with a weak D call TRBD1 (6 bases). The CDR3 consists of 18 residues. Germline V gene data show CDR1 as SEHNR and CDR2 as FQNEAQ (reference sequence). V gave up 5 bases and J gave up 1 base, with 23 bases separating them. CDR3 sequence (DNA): TGTGCCAGCAGCCAATCAAGAGGAACAGGGAGAGAGAACACTGAAGCTTTCTTT. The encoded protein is CASSQSRGTGRENTEAFF.

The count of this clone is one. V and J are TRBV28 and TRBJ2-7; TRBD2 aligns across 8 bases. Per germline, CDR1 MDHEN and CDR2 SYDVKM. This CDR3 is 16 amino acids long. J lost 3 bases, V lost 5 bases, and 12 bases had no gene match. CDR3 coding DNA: TGTGCCAGCAGTCCCCCGCTAGCGGGTGGGTTCTACGAGCAGTACTTC. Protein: CASSPPLAGGFYEQYF.

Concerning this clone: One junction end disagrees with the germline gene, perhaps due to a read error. CDR3 nucleotides: TGTGCCAGCAGGCCCAACACCCACAGGGAGCTAGACTTT. Translation: CASRPNTHRELDF. The chain has TRBV6-5 and TRBJ1-6; tentatively, D is TRBD1 (6 bases). This CDR3 has 13 residues. Germline-derived CDR1 and CDR2 are MNHEY and SVGAGI.

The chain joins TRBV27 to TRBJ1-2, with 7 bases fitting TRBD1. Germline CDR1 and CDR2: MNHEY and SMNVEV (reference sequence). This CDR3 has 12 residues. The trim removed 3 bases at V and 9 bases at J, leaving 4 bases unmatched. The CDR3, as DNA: TGTGCCAGCAGTTTGGACAGGCTGAGCTACACCTTC. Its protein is CASSLDRLSYTF.

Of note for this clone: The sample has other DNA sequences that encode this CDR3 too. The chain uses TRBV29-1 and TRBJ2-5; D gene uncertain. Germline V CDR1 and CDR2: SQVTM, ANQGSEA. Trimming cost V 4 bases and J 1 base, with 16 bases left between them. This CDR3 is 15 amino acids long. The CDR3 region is CSVVLGSRLQETQYF. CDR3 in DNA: TGCAGCGTTGTCCTCGGGTCAAGGCTCCAAGAGACCCAGTACTTC.

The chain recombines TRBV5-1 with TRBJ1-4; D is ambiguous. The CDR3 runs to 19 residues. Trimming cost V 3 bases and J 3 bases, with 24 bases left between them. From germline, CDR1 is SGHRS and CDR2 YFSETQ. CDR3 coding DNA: TGCGCCAGCAGCTCCCTTAATCGGAGGACGGGCAGCCCTAATGAAAAACTGTTTTTT. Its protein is CASSSLNRRTGSPNEKLFF. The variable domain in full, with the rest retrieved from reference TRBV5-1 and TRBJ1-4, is KAGVTQTPRYLIKTRGQQVTLSCSPISGHRSVSWYQQTPGQGLQFLFEYFSETQRNKGNFPGRFSGRQFSNSRSEMNVSTLELGDSALYLCASSSLNRRTGSPNEKLFFGSGTQLSVL.

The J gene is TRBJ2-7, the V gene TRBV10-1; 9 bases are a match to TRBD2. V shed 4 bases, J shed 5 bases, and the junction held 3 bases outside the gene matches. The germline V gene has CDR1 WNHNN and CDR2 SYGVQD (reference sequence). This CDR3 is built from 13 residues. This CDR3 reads CASSARTSDEQYF. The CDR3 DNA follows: TGCGCCAGCAGTGCGAGGACTAGCGACGAGCAGTACTTC.

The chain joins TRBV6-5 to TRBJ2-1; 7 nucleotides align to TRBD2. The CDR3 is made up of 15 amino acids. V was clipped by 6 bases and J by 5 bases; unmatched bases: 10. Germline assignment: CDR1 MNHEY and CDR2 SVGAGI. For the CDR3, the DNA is TGTGCCAGCAGGATAAAGCCTAGCGGTAACAATGAGCAGTTCTTC. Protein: CASRIKPSGNNEQFF.

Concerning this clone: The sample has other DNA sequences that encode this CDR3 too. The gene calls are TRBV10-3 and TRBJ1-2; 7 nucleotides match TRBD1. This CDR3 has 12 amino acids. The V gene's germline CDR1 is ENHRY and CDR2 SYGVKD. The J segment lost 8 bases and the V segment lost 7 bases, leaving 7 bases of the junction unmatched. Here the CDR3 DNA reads TGTGCCATCACGGGACAGTCCTACGGCTACACCTTC. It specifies CAITGQSYGYTF.

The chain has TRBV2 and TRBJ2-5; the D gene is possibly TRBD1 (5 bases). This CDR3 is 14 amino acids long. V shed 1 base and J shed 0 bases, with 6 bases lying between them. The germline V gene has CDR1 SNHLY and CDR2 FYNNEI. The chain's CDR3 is CASSEGQYQETQYF. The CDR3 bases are TGTGCCAGCAGTGAAGGACAGTACCAAGAGACCCAGTACTTC.

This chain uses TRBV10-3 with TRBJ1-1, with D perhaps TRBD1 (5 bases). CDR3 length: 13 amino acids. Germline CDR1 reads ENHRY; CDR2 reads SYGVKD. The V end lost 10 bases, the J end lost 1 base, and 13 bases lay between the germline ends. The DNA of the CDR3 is TGTGCCACGATGGGCAGGGCGAACACTGAAGCTTTCTTT. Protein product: CATMGRANTEAFF.

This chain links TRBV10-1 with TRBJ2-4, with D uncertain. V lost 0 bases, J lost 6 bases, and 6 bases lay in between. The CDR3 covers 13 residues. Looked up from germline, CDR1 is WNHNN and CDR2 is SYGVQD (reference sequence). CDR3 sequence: CASSESGVNIQYF. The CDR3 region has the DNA TGCGCCAGCAGTGAGTCCGGAGTAAACATTCAGTACTTC.

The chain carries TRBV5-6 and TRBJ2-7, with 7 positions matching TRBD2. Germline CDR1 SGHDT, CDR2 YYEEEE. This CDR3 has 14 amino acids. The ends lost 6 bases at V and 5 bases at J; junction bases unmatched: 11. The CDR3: CASTPTPREDEQYF. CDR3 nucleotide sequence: TGTGCCAGCACTCCGACTCCCCGGGAGGACGAGCAGTACTTC.

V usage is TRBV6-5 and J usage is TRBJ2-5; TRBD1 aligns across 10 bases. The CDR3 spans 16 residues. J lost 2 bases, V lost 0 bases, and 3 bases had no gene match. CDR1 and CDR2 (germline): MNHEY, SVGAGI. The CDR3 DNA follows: TGTGCCAGCAGTTACTCCGGGACAGGGGTTCAAGAGACCCAGTACTTC. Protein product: CASSYSGTGVQETQYF.

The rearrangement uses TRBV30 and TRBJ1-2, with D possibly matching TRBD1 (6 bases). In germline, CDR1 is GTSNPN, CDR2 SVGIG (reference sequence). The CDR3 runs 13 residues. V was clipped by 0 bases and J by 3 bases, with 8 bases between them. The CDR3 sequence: CAWSVYRDYGYTF. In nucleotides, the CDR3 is TGTGCCTGGAGTGTTTACAGGGACTATGGCTACACCTTC.

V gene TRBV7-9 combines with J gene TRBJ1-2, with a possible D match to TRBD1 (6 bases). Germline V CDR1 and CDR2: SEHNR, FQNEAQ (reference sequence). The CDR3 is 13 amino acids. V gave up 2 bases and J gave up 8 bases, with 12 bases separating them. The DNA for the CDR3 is TGTGCCAGCAGCTTATACAGGGCGCACGGCTACACCTTC. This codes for CASSLYRAHGYTF.

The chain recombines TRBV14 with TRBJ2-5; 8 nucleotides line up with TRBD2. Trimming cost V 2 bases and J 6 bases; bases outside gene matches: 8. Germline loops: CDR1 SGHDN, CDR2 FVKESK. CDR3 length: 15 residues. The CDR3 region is CASSQFERERKTQYF. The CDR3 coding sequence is TGTGCCAGCAGCCAATTCGAGCGGGAGAGGAAGACCCAGTACTTC.

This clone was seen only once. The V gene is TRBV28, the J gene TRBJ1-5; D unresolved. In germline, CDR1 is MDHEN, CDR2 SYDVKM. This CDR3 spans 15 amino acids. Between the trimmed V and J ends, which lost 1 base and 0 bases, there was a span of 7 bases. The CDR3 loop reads CASSLFRGSNQPQHF. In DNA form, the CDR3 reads TGTGCCAGCAGTTTATTCCGGGGTAGCAATCAGCCCCAGCATTTT.

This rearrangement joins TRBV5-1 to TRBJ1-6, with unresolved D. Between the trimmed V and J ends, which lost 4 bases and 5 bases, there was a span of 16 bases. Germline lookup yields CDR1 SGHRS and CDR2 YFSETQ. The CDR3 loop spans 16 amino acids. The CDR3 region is CASSTRQAGNNSPLHF. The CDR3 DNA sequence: TGCGCCAGCAGCACCCGACAAGCGGGTAATAATTCACCCCTCCACTTT.